The 5 T cell receptor beta chains given below trace back to one sample, sequenced in a study of blood T cell repertoires in COVID-19. TCRdb keeps only in-frame clones here, not all; method: immunoSEQ multiplex PCR. The sample shows 250,000 or so clones, around 90% of them seen only once. The sample comprised PBMCs or T cells enriched from blood (not recorded which). The source of these receptors is a human donor in a cohort exposed to, infected with or recovered from COVID-19 (not recorded which). The donor label of this sample is uncertain.

This sequence joins TRBV7-9 and TRBJ2-7, with D tentatively TRBD2 (7 bases). CDR3 length: 15 residues. Trimming took off 3 bases at V and 3 bases at J, with 15 bases between the two ends. CDR1 SEHNR and CDR2 FQNEAQ come from the germline V gene (reference sequence). CDR3 region: CASSFGGPDSYEQYF. DNA of the CDR3: TGTGCCAGCAGCTTCGGGGGGCCAGACAGCTACGAGCAGTACTTC.

The rearrangement joins TRBV10-3 to TRBJ1-2; a possible D gene is TRBD1 (5 bases). Deletions cut 6 bases from V and 1 base from J, with 12 bases between. The germline V gene encodes CDR1 ENHRY and CDR2 SYGVKD. The CDR3 is 14 amino acids. This chain's CDR3 is CAIRAGLVNYGYTF. CDR3 nucleotide sequence: TGTGCCATCAGAGCGGGACTGGTTAACTATGGCTACACCTTC.

This clone was recorded once. As DNA, the CDR3 is TGCAGTGCTAGTCAGCTGGGACTCCAAGAGACCCAGTACTTC. It is translated as CSASQLGLQETQYF. The chain recombines TRBV20-1 with TRBJ2-5, with D perhaps matching TRBD2 (6 bases). V was trimmed by 3 bases and J by 1 base, leaving 12 bases between them. CDR1 DFQATT and CDR2 SNEGSKA come from the germline V gene (reference sequence). The CDR3 contains 14 residues.

This rearrangement joins TRBV4-1 to TRBJ1-5, with D perhaps matching TRBD1 (5 bases). Germline V gene data show CDR1 as MGHRA and CDR2 as YSYEKL. This CDR3 is built from 15 residues. V was shortened by 4 bases and J by 5 bases, with 15 bases between the two germline ends. The CDR3 loop is CASSPIPRGDQPQHF. DNA of the CDR3: TGCGCCAGCAGCCCCATCCCACGGGGGGATCAGCCCCAGCATTTT.

V usage is TRBV21-1 and J usage is TRBJ1-3; the table's TRBD1 call for D was not verified on the DNA. TRBV21-1 is a pseudogene segment. This CDR3 is built from 16 residues. Here the CDR3 reads CASSKGNRVSGNTIYF. CDR3 nucleotide sequence: TGTGCCAGCAGCAAAGGTAACAGAGTCTCTGGAAACACCATATATTTT.